The clone carrying this T cell receptor beta chain appeared many times. Its cognate antigen is unknown. Via MiXCR, TCRdb re-called the multiplex PCR reads, giving one row per CDR3 protein. The sample records 270,000 or so distinct CDR3 sequences, more than 30% being singletons. The data are from a study of breast tumors, draining lymph nodes, adjacent tissues. The length of the CDR3 is 12 residues. CDR1 is ENHRY, CDR2 SYGVKD, per germline. V lost 9 bases, J lost 4 bases, and 3 bases stayed unmatched. General observations from the study: Data fit most tumor T cells coming from lymph node, expanding in tumor.

The lymph nodes were axillary draining lymph nodes from breast cancer patients. The sample comprised axillary lymph node tissue. This receptor was identified in a female donor with breast cancer. Some clones in this sample may be carry-over from other donors' samples. The V gene is TRBV10-3, the J gene TRBJ1-5; the match to TRBD1 covers 7 bases. In DNA form, the CDR3 reads TGTGCCATGGGGACAGCTAATCAGCCCCAGCATTTT. It translates to CAMGTANQPQHF.